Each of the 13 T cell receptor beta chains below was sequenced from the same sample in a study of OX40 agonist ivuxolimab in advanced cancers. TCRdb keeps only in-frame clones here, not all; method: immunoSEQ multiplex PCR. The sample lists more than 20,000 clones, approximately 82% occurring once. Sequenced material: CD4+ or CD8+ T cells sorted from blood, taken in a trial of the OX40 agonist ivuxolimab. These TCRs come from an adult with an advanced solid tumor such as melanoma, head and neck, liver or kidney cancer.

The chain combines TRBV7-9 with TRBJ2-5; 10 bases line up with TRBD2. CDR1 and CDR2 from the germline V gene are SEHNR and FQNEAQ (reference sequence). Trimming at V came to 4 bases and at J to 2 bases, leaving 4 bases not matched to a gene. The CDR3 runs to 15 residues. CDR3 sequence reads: CASSSWTSGQETQYF. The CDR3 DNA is TGTGCCAGCAGCTCGTGGACTAGCGGACAAGAGACCCAGTACTTC.

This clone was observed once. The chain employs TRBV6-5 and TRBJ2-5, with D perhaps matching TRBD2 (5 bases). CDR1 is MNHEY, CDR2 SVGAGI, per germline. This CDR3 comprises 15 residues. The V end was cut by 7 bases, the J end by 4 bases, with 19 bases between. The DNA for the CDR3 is TGTGCCAGCAACGCACTAGATCGTAACGGAGAGACCCAGTACTTC. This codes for CASNALDRNGETQYF.

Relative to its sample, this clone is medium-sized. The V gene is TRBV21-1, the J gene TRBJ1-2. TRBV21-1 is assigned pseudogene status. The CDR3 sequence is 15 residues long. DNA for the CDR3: TGTGCCAGCAGCAAAGGGGGGGTCCCTAAGGATGGCTACACCTTC. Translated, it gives CASSKGGVPKDGYTF.

The CDR3 reads CASSVPGSTDTQYF. The CDR3, as DNA: TGTGCCAGCAGCGTACCCGGAAGCACAGATACGCAGTATTTT. This chain links TRBV9 with TRBJ2-3; D unresolved. Germline V gene data show CDR1 as SGDLS and CDR2 as YYNGEE. With 1 base removed from V and 0 bases from J, the gap between germline ends came to 6 bases. CDR3 length: 14 amino acids.

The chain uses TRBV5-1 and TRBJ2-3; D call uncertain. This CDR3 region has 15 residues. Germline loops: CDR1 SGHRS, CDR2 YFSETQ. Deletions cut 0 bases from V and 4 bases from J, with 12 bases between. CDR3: CASSLELPWADTQYF. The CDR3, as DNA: TGCGCCAGCAGCTTGGAATTACCATGGGCAGATACGCAGTATTTT.

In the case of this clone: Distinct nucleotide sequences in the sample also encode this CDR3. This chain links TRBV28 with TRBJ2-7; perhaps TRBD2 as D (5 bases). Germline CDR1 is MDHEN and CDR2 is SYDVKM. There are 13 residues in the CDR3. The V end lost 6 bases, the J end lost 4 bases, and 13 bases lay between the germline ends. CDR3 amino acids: CASSFASSYEQYF. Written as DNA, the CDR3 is TGTGCCAGCAGCTTCGCTAGCAGTTACGAGCAGTACTTC.

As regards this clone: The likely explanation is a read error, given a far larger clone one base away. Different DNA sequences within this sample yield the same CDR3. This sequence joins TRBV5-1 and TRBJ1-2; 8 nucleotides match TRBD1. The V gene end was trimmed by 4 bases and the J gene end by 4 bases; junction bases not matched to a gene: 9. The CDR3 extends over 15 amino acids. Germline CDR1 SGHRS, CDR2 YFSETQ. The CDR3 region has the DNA TGCGCCAGCAGCGTCGACAGGGGACGTGGCTATGGCTACACCTTC. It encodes CASSVDRGRGYGYTF.

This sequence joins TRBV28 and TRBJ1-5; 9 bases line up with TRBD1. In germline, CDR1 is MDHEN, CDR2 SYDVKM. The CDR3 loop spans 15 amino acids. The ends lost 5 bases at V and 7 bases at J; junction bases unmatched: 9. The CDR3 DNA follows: TGTGCCAGCAGTATCGACAGGGGGGTCGTGCAGCCCCAGCATTTT. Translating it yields CASSIDRGVVQPQHF.

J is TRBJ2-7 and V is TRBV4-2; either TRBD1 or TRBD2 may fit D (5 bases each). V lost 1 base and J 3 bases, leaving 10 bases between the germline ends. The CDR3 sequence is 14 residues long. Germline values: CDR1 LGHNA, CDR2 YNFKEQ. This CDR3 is CASSQALGDYEQYF. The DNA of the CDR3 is TGTGCCAGCAGCCAAGCACTAGGGGACTACGAGCAGTACTTC.

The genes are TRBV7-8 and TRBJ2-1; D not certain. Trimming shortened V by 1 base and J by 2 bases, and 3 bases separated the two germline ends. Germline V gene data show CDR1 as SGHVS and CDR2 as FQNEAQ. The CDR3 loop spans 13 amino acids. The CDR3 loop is CASSLDPYNEQFF. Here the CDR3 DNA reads TGTGCCAGCAGCTTAGACCCCTACAATGAGCAGTTCTTC.

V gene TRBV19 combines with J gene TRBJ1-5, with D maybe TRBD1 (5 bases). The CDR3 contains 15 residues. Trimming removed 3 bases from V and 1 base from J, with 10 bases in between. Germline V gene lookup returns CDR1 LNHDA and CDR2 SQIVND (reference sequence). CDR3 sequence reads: CASSIAGFSNQPQHF. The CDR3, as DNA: TGTGCCAGTAGTATCGCAGGGTTCAGCAATCAGCCCCAGCATTTT.

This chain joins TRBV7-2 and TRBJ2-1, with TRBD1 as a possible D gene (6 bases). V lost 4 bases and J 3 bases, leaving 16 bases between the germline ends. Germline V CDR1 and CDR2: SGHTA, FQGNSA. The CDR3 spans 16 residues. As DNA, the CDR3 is TGTGCCAGCAGCTCTGGACCGATAGGGGGCTACAATGAGCAGTTCTTC. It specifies CASSSGPIGGYNEQFF.

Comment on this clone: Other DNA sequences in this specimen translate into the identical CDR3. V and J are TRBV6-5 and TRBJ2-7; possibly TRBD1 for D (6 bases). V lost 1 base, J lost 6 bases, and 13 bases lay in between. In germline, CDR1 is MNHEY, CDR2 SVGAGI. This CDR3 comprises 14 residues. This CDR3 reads CASSYYGQKGEQYF. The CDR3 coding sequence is TGTGCCAGCAGTTACTACGGACAGAAGGGCGAGCAGTACTTC.